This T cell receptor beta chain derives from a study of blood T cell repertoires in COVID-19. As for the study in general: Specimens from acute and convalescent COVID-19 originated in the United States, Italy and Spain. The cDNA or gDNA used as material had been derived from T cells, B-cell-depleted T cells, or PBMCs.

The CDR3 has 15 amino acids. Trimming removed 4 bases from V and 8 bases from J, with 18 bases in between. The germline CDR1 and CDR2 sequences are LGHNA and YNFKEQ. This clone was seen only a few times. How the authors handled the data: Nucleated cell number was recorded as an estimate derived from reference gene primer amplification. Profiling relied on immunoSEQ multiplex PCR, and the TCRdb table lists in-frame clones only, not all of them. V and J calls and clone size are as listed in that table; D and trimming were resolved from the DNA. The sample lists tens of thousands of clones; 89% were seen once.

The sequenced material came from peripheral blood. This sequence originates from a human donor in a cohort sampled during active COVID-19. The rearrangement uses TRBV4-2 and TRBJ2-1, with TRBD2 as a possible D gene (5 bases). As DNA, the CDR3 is TGTGCCAGCAGCCCCCCCGGTGTAGGAGGACATGAGCAGTTCTTC. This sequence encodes CASSPPGVGGHEQFF.